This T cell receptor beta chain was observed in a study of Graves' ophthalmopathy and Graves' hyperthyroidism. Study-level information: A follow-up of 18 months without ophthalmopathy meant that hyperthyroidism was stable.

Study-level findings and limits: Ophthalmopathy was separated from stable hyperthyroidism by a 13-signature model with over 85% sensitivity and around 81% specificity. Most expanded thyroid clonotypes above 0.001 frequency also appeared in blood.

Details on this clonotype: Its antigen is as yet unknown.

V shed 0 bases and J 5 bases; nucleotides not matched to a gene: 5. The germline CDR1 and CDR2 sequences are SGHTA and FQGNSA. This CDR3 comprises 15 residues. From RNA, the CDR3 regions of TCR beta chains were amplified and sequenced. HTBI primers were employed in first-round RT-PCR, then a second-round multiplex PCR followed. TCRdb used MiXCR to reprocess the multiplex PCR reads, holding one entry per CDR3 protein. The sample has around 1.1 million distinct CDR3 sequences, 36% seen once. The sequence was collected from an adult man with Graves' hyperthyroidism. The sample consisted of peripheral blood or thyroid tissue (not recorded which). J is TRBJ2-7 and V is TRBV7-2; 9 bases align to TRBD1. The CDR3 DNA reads TGTGCCAGCAGCTTAGCTACGGGGACAGGGAACGAGCAGTACTTC. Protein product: CASSLATGTGNEQYF.